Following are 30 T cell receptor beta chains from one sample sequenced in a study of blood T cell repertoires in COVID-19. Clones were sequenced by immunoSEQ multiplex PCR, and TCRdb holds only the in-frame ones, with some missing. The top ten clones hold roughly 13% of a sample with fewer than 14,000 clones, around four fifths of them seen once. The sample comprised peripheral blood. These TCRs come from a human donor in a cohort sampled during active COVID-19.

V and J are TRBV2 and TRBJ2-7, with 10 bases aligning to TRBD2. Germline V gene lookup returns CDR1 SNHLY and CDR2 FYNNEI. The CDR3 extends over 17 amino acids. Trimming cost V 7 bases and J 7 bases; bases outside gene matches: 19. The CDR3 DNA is TGTGCCAGCACCCGAAGCGCTAGCGGGAGTAGGGATAGGGAGCAGTACTTC. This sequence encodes CASTRSASGSRDREQYF.

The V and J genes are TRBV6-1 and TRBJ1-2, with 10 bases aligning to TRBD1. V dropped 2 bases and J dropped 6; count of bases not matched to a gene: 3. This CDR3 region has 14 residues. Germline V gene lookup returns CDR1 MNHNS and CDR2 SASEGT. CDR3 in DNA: TGTGCCAGCAGTGAATATGGGACAGGGGATGGCTACACCTTC. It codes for CASSEYGTGDGYTF.

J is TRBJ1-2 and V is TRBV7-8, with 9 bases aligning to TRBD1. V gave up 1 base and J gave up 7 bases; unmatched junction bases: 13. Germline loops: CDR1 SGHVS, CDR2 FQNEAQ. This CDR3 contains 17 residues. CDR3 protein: CASSLGPTGGRSSGYTF. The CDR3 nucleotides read TGTGCCAGCAGCTTAGGTCCGACAGGGGGACGGTCGTCTGGCTACACCTTC.

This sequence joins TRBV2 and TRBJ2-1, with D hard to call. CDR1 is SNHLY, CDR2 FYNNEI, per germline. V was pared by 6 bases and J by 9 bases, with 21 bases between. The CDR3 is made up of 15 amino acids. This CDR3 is CASRETHTRGGEQFF. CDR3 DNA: TGTGCCAGCAGGGAAACCCACACCCGCGGCGGTGAGCAGTTCTTC.

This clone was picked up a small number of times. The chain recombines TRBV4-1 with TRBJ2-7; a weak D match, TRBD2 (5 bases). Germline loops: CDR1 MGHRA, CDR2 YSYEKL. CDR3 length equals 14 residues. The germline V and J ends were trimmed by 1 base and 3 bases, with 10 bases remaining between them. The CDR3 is CASSQGPAGYEQYF. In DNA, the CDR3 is TGCGCCAGCAGCCAAGGCCCGGCGGGCTACGAGCAGTACTTC.

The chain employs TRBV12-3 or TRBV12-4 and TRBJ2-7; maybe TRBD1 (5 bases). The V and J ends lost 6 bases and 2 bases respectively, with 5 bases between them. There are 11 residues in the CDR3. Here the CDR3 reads CASRDTYEQYF. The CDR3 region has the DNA TGTGCCAGCAGGGACACCTACGAGCAGTACTTC.

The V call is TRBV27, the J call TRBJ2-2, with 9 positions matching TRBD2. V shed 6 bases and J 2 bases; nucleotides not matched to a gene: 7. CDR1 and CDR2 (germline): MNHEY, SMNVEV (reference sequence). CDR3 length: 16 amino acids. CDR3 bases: TGTGCCAGCAGGCGCAGGGGACTAGCAAACACCGGGGAGCTGTTTTTT. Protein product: CASRRRGLANTGELFF.

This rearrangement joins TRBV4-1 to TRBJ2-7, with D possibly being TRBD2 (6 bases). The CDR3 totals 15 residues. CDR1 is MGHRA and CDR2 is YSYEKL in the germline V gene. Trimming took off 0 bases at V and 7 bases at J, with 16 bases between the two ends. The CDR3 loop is CASSQDTGVSEEQYF. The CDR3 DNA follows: TGCGCCAGCAGCCAAGATACGGGAGTGAGTGAAGAGCAGTACTTC.

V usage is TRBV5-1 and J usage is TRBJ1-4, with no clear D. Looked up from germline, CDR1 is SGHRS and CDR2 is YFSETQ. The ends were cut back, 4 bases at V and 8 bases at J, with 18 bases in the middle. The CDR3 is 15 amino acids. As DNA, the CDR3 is TGCGCCAGCAGCCCCCGGGAGACTGCCGGCGAAAAACTGTTTTTT. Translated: CASSPRETAGEKLFF.

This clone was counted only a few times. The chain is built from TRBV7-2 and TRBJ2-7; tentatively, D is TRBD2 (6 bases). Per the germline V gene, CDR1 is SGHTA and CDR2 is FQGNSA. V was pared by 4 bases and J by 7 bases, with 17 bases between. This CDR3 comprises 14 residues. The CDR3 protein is CASSSTSSLGEQYF. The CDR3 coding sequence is TGTGCCAGCAGCTCGACTAGTTCTCTGGGGGAGCAGTACTTC.

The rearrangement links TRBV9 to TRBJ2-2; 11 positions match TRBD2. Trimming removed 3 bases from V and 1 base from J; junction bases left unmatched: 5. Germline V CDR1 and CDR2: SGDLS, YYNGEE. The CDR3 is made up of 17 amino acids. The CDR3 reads CASSGKGTSGNTGELFF. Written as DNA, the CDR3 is TGTGCCAGCAGCGGAAAGGGGACTAGCGGGAACACCGGGGAGCTGTTTTTT.

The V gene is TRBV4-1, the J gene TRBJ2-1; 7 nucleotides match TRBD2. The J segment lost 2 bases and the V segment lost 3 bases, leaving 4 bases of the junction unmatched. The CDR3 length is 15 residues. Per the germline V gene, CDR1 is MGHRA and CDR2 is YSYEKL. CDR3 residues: CASSHALATYNEQFF. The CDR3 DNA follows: TGCGCCAGCAGCCACGCACTAGCGACCTACAATGAGCAGTTCTTC.

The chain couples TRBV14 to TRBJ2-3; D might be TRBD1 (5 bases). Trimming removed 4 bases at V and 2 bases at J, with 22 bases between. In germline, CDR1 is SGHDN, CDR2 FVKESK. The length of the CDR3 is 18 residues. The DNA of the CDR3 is TGTGCCAGCAGCCCACAAGGGGTGGGGCCGACCTTCACAGATACGCAGTATTTT. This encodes CASSPQGVGPTFTDTQYF.

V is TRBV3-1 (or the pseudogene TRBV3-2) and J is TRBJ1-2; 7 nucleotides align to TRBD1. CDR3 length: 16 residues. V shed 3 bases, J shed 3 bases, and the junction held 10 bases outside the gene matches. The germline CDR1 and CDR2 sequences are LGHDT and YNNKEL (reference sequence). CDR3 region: CASSQEAGGGYYGYTF. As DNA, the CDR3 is TGTGCCAGCAGCCAGGAAGCAGGGGGTGGGTACTATGGCTACACCTTC.

CDR3 nucleotide sequence: TGTGCCAGCACACGGGACTACCGCACAGATACGCAGTATTTT. It specifies CASTRDYRTDTQYF. The chain recombines TRBV7-8 with TRBJ2-3; 7 nucleotides align to TRBD2. The V segment lost 7 bases and the J segment 1 base; nucleotides outside the gene matches: 5. From germline, CDR1 is SGHVS and CDR2 FQNEAQ. This CDR3 spans 14 amino acids. Using reference TRBV7-8 and TRBJ2-3 for the parts outside the CDR3, the full variable domain is GAGVSQSPRYKVAKRGQDVALRCDPISGHVSLFWYQQALGQGPEFLTYFQNEAQLDKSGLPSDRFFAERPEGSVSTLKIQRTQQEDSAVYLCASTRDYRTDTQYFGPGTRLTVL.

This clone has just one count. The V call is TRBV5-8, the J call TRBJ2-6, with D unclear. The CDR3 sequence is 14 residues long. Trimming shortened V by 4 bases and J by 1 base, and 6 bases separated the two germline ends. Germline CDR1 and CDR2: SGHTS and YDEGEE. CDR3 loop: CASSAVSGANVLTF. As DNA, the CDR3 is TGTGCCAGCAGCGCAGTGTCTGGGGCCAACGTCCTGACTTTC.

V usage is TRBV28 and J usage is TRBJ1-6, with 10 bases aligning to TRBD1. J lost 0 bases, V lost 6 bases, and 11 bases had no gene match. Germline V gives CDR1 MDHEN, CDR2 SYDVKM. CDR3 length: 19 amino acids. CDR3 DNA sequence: TGTGCCAGCAGCGAGACCGGGACAGGGGTTAGCTCCTATAATTCACCCCTCCACTTT. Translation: CASSETGTGVSSYNSPLHF.

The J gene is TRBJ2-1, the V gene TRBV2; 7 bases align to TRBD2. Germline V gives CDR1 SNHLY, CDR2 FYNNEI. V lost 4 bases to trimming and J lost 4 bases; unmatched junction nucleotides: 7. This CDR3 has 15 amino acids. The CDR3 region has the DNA TGTGCCAGCAGTGTGCGTCTAGCGGCTTACAATGAGCAGTTCTTC. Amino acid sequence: CASSVRLAAYNEQFF.

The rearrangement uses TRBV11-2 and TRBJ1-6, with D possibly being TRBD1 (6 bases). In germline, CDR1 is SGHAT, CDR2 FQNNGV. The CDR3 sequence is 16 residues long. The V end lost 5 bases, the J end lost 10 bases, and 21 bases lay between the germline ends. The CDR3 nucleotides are TGTGCCAGCAGCCCCCCCACAGGGTCCCCCAGGTCACCCCTCCACTTT. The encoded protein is CASSPPTGSPRSPLHF.

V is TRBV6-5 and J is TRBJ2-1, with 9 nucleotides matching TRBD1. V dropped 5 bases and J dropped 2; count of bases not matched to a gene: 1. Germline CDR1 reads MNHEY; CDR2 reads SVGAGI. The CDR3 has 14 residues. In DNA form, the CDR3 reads TGTGCCAGCAGTAACAGGGGGCCCTACAATGAGCAGTTCTTC. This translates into CASSNRGPYNEQFF.

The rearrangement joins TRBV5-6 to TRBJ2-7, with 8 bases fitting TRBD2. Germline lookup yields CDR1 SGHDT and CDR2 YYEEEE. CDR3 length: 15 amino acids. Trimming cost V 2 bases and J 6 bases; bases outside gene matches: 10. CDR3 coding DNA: TGTGCCAGCAGCTTTCTAGAGCGGGAGCTTGGCGAGCAGTACTTC. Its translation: CASSFLERELGEQYF.

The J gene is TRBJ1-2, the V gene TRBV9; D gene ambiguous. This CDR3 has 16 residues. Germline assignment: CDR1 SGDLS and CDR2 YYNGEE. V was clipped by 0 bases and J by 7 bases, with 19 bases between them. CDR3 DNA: TGTGCCAGCAGCGTAGTGACCGACTTACGGGAGGGTGGCTACACCTTC. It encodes CASSVVTDLREGGYTF.

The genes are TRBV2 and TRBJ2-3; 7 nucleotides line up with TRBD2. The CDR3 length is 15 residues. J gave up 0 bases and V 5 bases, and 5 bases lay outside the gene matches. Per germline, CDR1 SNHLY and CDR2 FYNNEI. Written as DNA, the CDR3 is TGTGCCAGCAGTACGGGCGGGGGAAGCACAGATACGCAGTATTTT. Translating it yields CASSTGGGSTDTQYF.

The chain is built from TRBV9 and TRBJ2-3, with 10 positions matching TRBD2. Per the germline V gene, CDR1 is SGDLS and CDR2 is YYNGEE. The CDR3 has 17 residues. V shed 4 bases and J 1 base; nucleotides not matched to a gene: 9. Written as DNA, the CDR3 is TGTGCCAGCAGCCCGCGAGCGGGAGGGGGACGCACAGATACGCAGTATTTT. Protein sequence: CASSPRAGGGRTDTQYF.

CDR3 loop: CASSRLGTDNSPLHF. Here the CDR3 DNA reads TGTGCCAGCTCGCGACTCGGGACAGATAATTCACCCCTCCACTTT. V and J are TRBV18 and TRBJ1-6, with 7 nucleotides matching TRBD1. CDR3 length: 15 amino acids. The V segment lost 6 bases and the J segment 5 bases; nucleotides outside the gene matches: 7. The V gene's germline CDR1 is KGHSH and CDR2 LQKENI.

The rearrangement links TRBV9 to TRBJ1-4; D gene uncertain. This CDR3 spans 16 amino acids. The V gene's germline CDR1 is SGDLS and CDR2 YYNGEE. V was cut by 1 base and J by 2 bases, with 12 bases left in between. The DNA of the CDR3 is TGTGCCAGCAGCGTACAGGACTTTCTTACTAATGAAAAACTGTTTTTT. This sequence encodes CASSVQDFLTNEKLFF.

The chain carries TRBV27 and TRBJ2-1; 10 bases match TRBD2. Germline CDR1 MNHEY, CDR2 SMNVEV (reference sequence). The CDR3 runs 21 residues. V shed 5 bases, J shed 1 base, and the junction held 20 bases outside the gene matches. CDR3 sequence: CASSPPFVSGRAEGSYNEQFF. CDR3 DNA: TGTGCCAGCAGTCCCCCCTTCGTGAGCGGGAGGGCCGAAGGATCCTACAATGAGCAGTTCTTC.

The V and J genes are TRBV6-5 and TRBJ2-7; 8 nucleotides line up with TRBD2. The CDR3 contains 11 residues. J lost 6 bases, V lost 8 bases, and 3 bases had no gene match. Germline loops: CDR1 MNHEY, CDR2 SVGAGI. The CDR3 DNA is TGTGCCAGCCGGGGGGGACGCGAGCAGTACTTC. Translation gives CASRGGREQYF.

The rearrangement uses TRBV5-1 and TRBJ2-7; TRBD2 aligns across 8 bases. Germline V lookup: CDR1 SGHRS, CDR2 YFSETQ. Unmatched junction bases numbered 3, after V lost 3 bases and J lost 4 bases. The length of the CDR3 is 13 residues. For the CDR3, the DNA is TGCGCCAGCAGCTCCAGCGGGAGATACGAGCAGTACTTC. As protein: CASSSSGRYEQYF.

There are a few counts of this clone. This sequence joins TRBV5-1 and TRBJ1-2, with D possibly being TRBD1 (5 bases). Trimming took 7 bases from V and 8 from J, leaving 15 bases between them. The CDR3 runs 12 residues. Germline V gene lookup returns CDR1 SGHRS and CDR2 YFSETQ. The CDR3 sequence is CASRPTTAGYTF. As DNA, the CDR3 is TGCGCCAGCCGACCAACGACAGCCGGCTACACCTTC.